This record covers a single T cell receptor beta chain. The sample belongs to a study of shared clonotypes between healthy human individuals. About the study: CD8 memory received one plate per donor, CD8 naive two, CD4 memory three and CD4 naive three.

Authors' processing steps: Filtering differed for immunoSEQ, which gave only junction sequences without quality scores. Measured with immunoSEQ multiplex PCR; TCRdb has only the in-frame clones, and not every one. For V, J and clone size, that table is used; D and trimming come from the DNA. The sample shows over 2 million clones, about 95% of them seen only once. V lost 2 bases and J lost 4, with 12 bases in between. The CDR3 covers 14 residues. Looked up from germline, CDR1 is MNHEY and CDR2 is SVGAGI. Cells designated naive CD8 were CD45RO-negative and were positively selected for CCR7, with terminally differentiated effector memory CD45RA+ cells excluded.

Material: naive CD8+ T cells sorted from blood. The chain uses TRBV6-5 and TRBJ2-7; the D gene is possibly TRBD1 (6 bases). The source of this sequence is a man younger than 35 in good health. CDR3 in DNA: TGTGCCAGCAGTTACACAGGGAGTGGTTACGAGCAGTACTTC. It codes for CASSYTGSGYEQYF.